A selection of T cell receptor beta chains follows, all from one sample in a study of beta chain features in type 1 diabetes. The protocol was immunoSEQ multiplex PCR, while the TCRdb copy is restricted to in-frame clones and leaves out a portion. The repertoire holds more than 150,000 clones, with around 13% as singletons. Material: central memory CD4+ T cells from blood. The receptors were sampled from a woman aged 18-35 years in good health. Both conserved end residues are part of each CDR3. The D gene is left open where the match is weak.

TRBV28 TRBD1 CASSPAQGMGRKLFF
TRBV28 . CASSTFRGEQYF
TRBV18 . CASSPSQTNPAEQYF
TRBV27 TRBD2 CASSLWGSGRAGKQETQYF
TRBV29-1 TRBD2 CSARQVAGAYEQYF
TRBV25-1 . CASSDPNSNEKLFF
TRBV15 . CATRRGGPGSYEQYF
TRBV28 TRBD1 CASSVGQGMETQYF
TRBV18 TRBD2 CASSQIVIAGTVSDTQYF
TRBV7-2 . CASSLDRSERGKYF
TRBV7-3 TRBD1 CASSLTGTGNSPLHF
TRBV11-2 . CASSLDGGRRPRSGNTIYF
TRBV9 TRBD1 CASSATGMVYNEQFF
TRBV11-2 . CASSSTGMEWFF
TRBV10-3 TRBD2 CAIGAGGSYNEQFF
TRBV21-1 . CASRDREWAEAFF
TRBV18 . CASSPTRQVVYEQYF
TRBV30 . CAWTPNGSGNTIYF